This T cell receptor (beta chain) stems from a study of radiotherapy plus CTLA-4 blockade in lung cancer (dated by TCRdb to 2017 to 2018). In terms of the full investigation: Among enrolled patients, around 20% had an objective response and 30% to 35% reached disease control.

In regard to this clone: It has no known antigen specificity. Per-base quality was not reported, and no clone a single base away is much larger than it.

The library was generated by the immunoSEQ multiplex PCR assay. The clones in this table, taken by TCRdb from immuneACCESS, are in-frame only. Not every clone is retained; where verified, under half of the shortfall comes from an unresolved V gene, and the cause of the rest is unknown. The sample table holds some 48,000 clones, of which roughly 90% were seen once. Clones ranked in the top ten supply around a sixth of the sample. Broader findings and caveats from the paper: After treatment with radiotherapy and ipilimumab, TCR clones that originated in tumors expanded in peripheral blood. The strongest predictors of response were reported to be early dynamic shifts in blood T cell clones along with a rise in serum interferon-beta following radiation.

V is clipped by 1 base and J by 2 bases, and the sequence between their germline boundaries is 9 bases long. CDR1 LNHNV and CDR2 YYDKDF were looked up in the germline V gene (reference sequence). From cysteine to phenylalanine, the CDR3 is 14 amino acids long. The entry retains the CDR3 DNA only, 42 bases that are in frame from base 1. In this study, focal radiation therapy paired with CTLA-4 blockade (ipilimumab) was tested in patients who had chemo-refractory metastatic non-small-cell lung cancer. The rearranged chain carries TRBV15 and TRBJ2-7; the D gene is perhaps TRBD2, on 6 matching bases. Sequences were derived from peripheral blood, sampled from a patient treated with radiotherapy plus ipilimumab. The receptor's source is a human donor with non-small cell lung cancer that progressed on radiotherapy plus ipilimumab. Some clones in this sample may be carry-over from other donors' samples. In nucleotides, the sequence is TGTGCCACCAGCAGAGGGGACTTTCCCTACGAGCAGTACTTC. This gives the protein CATSRGDFPYEQYF. With the portions outside the CDR3 filled from the reference TRBV15 and TRBJ2-7 genes, the complete variable region becomes DAMVIQNPRYQVTQFGKPVTLSCSQTLNHNVMYWYQQKSSQAPKLLFHYYDKDFNNEADTPDNFQSRRPNTSFCFLDIRSPGLGDTAMYLCATSRGDFPYEQYFGPGTRLTVT.